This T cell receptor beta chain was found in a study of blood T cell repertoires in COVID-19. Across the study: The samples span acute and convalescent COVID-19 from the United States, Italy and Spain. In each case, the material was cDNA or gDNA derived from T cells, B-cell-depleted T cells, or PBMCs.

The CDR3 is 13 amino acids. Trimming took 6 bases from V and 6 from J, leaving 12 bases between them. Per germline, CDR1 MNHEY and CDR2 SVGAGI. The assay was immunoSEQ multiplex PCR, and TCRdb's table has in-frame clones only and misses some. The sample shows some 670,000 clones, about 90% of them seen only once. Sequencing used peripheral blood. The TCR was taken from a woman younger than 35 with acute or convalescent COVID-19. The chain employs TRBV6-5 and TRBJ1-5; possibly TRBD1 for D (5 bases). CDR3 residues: CASRRGAGQPQHF. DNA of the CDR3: TGTGCCAGCAGGCGCGGGGCGGGTCAGCCCCAGCATTTT.